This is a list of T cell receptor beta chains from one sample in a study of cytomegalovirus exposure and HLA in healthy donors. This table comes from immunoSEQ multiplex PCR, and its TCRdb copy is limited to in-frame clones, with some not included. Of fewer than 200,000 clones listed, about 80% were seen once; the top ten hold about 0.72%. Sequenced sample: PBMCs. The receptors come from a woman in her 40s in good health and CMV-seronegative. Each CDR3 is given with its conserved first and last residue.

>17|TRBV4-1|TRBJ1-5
CASSQGPGTGGDQPQHF
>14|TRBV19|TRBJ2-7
CASSQRTGYAEQYF
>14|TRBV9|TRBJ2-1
CASSSSGRANEQFF
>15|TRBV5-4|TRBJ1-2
CASSFEASLFIGYTF
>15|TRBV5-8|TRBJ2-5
CASSLAKRARETQYF
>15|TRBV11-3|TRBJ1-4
CASSPRTGGNEKLFF
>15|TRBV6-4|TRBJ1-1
CASSDSTNRNTEAFF
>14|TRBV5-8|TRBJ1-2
CASTLGQGYCGYTF
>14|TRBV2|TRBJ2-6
CASIVGPGANVLTF
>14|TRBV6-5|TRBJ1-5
CASSREGGNQPQHF
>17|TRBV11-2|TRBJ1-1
CASSLVGRAVEAPEAFF
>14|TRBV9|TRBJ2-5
CASSVDGRWETQYF
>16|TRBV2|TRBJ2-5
CASSETARLSGETQYF
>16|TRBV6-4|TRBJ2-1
CASSDSGTGGYHEQFF
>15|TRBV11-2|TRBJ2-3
CASRISGSRADTQYF
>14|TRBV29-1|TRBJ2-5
CSVSLTGFQETQYF
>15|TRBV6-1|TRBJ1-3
CASSEGRSSGNTIYF
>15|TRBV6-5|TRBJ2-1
CASSSDGVSNNEQFF
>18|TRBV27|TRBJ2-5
CASSSGLAGGWGQETQYF
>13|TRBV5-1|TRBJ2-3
CASSPGSTDTQYF
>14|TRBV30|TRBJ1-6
CAWTQTVANSPLHF
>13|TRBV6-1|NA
CASIGLVSYEQYF
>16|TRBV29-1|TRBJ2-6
CSVPTGSHSGANVLTF
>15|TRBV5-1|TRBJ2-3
CASSPATGGTDTQYF
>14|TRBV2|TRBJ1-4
CASSQQGANEKLFF
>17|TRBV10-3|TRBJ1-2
CAISESMGAGANYGYTF
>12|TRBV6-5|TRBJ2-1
CASSHPGVEQFF
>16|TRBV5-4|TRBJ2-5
CASSRASGGGRETQYF
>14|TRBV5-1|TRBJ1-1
CASSLAGEITEAFF
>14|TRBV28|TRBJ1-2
CASSGYRVNYGYTF
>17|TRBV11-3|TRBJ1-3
CASSYYLDRGFGNTIYF
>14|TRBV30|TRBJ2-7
CAWSPKRTTYEQYF
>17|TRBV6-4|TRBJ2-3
CASSEGPGLGGLDTQYF
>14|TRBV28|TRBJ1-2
CASSLEQGNYGYTF
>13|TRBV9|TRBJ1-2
CASRGLQGNGYTF
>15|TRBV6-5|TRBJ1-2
CASSRSFPDKQGYTF
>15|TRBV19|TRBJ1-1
CASRYRGVGNTEAFF
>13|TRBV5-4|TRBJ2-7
CASSPGTTYEQYF
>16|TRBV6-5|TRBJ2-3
CASSYSWVPTECAQYF
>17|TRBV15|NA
CATSRYSGTSGSYEQYF
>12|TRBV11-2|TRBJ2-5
CASSPTTETQYF
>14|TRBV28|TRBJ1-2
CASSSTGGSYGYTF
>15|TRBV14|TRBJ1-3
CASSERSSSGNTIYF
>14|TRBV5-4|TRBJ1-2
CASSRPTGTRRYTF
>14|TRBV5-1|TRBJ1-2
CASSLERADYGYTF